This TCR beta chain was recorded in a study of T cell responses to AZD1222 COVID-19 vaccine. Study-wide context: Second doses that came at about 4 or about 12 weeks were put together. Overall study results and limits: The breadth and depth of Spike-specific TCRs increased once two AZD1222 doses had been given. Repertoire collection took place solely once the T cell response had peaked.

Germline loops: CDR1 KGHSH, CDR2 LQKENI. With 4 bases removed from V and 5 bases from J, the gap between germline ends came to 17 bases. CDR3 length equals 15 residues. The data were produced by immunoSEQ multiplex PCR, yet TCRdb's version contains in-frame clones alone and is incomplete. The sample lists 100,000 to 150,000 clones, around 87% occurring once. Of note for this clone: No antigen is known for it.

This material consisted of peripheral blood, taken on day 0 of AZD1222 vaccination. The source is an adult in good health. The chain links TRBV18 to TRBJ2-5, with D maybe TRBD1 (5 bases). Written as DNA, the CDR3 is TGTGCCAGCTCACGACCCCAGGGTTTATGGGAGACCCAGTACTTC. Residues: CASSRPQGLWETQYF.